The rows below give T cell receptor beta chains drawn from one sample of a study of T cells and Merkel cell carcinoma outcomes. The protocol was immunoSEQ multiplex PCR, while the TCRdb copy is restricted to in-frame clones and leaves out a portion. The sample holds 4,000 to 4,500 clones; about 92% are singletons and the top ten take over 1.5%. Sequencing used tumor tissue from Merkel cell carcinoma. The receptors were sampled from a human donor with Merkel cell carcinoma. CDR3s include the opening cysteine and the closing phenylalanine or tryptophan.

CDR3: CASSASGGADEQFF; J: TRBJ2-1; V: TRBV7-7
CDR3: CAWRRDCRDYGYTF; J: TRBJ1-2; V: TRBV30
CDR3: CASSLGQPGELFF; J: TRBJ2-2; V: TRBV7-8
CDR3: CASSSSGRSYEQYF; J: TRBJ2-7; V: TRBV7-6
CDR3: CASSRQWSSYNEQFF; J: TRBJ2-1; V: TRBV6-5
CDR3: CASSPPDRITEAFF; J: TRBJ1-1; V: TRBV7-9
CDR3: CASSPARDGTEAFF; J: TRBJ1-1; V: TRBV18
CDR3: CASSDRQVDSPLHF; J: TRBJ1-6; V: TRBV6-1
CDR3: CASGTYQGYTDTQYF; J: TRBJ2-3; V: TRBV12-5
CDR3: CAIRAGQGGTEAFF; J: TRBJ1-1; V: TRBV10-3
CDR3: CASNGGRGTYNEQFF; J: TRBJ2-1; V: TRBV5-4
CDR3: CASSPTRGQGRGEKLFF; J: TRBJ1-4; V: TRBV18
CDR3: CASSLGTSGYEQYF; J: TRBJ2-7; V: TRBV10-1
CDR3: CASSYGQTTYEQYF; J: TRBJ2-7; V: TRBV6-5
CDR3: CASSAHPGELFF; J: TRBJ2-2; V: TRBV25-1
CDR3: CASSFLTELYGYTF; J: TRBJ1-2; V: TRBV7-9
CDR3: CASRIGDYGYTF; J: TRBJ1-2; V: TRBV23-1
CDR3: CASSIGDRGPQPQHF; J: TRBJ1-5; V: TRBV19
CDR3: CASSPTDGPPEAFF; J: TRBJ1-1; V: TRBV5-5
CDR3: CASSQVQLMNTEAFF; J: TRBJ1-1; V: TRBV4-1
CDR3: CASGLENTGELFF; J: TRBJ2-2; V: TRBV12-5
CDR3: CASGYGGNTEAFF; J: TRBJ1-1; V: TRBV12-5